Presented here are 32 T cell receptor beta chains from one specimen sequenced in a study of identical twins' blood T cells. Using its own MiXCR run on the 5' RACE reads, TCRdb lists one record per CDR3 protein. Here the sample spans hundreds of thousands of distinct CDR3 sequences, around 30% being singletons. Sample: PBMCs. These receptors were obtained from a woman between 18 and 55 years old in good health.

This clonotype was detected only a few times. CDR3 protein: CSAPDLTGPVYEQYF. CDR3 nucleotide sequence: TGCAGTGCTCCGGACCTAACAGGCCCCGTATACGAGCAGTACTTC. The chain combines TRBV20-1 with TRBJ2-7, with D perhaps matching TRBD1 (5 bases). The CDR3 covers 15 residues. The germline V and J ends were trimmed by 5 bases and 4 bases, with 21 bases remaining between them. The germline CDR1 and CDR2 sequences are DFQATT and SNEGSKA (reference sequence).

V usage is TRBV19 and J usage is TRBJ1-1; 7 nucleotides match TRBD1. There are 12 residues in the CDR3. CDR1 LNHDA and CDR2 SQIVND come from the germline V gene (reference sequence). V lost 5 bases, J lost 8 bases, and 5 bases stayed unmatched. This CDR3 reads CASSWGTVEAFF. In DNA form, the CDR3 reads TGTGCCAGTAGTTGGGGGACAGTAGAAGCTTTCTTT.

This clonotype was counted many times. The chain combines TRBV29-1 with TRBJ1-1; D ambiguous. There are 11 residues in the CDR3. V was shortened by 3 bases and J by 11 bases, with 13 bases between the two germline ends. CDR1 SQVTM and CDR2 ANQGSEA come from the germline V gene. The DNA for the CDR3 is TGCAGCGTTGATGTATCCGCCGTGGCTTTCTTT. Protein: CSVDVSAVAFF. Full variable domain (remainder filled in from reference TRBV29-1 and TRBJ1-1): SAVISQKPSRDICQRGTSLTIQCQVDSQVTMMFWYRQQPGQSLTLIATANQGSEATYESGFVIDKFPISRPNLTFSTLTVSNMSPEDSSIYLCSVDVSAVAFFGQGTRLTVV.

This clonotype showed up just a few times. The DNA for the CDR3 is TGCAGTGCAAATTTTGCGGGAGACGTTGACGAGCAGTACTTC. As protein: CSANFAGDVDEQYF. The chain joins TRBV20-1 to TRBJ2-7; 7 bases are shared with TRBD2. From germline, CDR1 is DFQATT and CDR2 SNEGSKA (reference sequence). The trim removed 6 bases at V and 5 bases at J, leaving 13 bases unmatched. This CDR3 contains 14 residues.

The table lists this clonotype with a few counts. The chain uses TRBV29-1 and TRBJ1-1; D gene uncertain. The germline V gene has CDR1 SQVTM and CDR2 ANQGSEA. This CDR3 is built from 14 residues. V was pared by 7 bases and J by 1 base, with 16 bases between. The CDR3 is CSGVTVAGNTEAFF. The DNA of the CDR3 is TGCAGCGGCGTGACTGTAGCGGGGAACACTGAAGCTTTCTTT.

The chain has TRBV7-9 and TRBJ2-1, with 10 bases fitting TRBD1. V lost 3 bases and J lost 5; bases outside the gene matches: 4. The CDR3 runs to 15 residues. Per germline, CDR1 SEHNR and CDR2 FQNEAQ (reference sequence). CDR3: CASSFRDRGNNEQFF. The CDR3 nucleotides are TGTGCCAGCAGCTTCCGGGACAGGGGAAACAATGAGCAGTTCTTC.

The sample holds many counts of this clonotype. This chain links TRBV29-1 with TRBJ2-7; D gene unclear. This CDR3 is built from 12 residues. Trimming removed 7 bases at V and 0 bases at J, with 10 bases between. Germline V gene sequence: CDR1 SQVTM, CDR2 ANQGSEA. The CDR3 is CSAWTDSYEQYF. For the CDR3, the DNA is TGCAGCGCCTGGACGGACTCCTACGAGCAGTACTTC.

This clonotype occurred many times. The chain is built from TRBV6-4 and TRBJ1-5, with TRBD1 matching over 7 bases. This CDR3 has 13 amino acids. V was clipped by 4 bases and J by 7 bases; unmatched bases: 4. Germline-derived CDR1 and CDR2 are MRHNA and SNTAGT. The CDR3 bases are TGTGCCAGCAGTGTTAACAGGGGACAGCCCCAGCATTTT. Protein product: CASSVNRGQPQHF.

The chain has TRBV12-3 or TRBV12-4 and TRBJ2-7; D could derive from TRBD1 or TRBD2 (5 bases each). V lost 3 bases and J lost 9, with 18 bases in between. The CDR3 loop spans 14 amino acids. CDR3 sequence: CASSFLGVYCGQYF. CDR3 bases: TGTGCCAGCAGTTTCTTGGGGGTCTACTGCGGGCAGTACTTC.

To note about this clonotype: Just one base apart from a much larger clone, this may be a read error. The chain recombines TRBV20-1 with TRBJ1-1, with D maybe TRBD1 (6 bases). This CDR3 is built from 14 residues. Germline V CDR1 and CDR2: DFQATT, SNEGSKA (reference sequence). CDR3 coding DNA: TGCAGTGCTAGAGATCCCGGACAGAACACTGAAGCTTCCTTT. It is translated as CSARDPGQNTEASF.

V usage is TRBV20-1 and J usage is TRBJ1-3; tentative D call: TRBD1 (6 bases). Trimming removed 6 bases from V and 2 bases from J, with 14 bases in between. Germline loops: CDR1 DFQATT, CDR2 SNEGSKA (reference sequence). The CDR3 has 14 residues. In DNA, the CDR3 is TGCAGTGCAAAGGCGGGGGCGGCTGGAAACACCATATATTTT. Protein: CSAKAGAAGNTIYF.

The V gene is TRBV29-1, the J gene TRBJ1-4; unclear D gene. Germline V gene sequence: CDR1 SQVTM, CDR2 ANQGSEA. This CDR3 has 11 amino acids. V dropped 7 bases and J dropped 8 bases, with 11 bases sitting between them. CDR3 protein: CSAMRWEKLFF. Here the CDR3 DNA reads TGCAGCGCCATGAGGTGGGAAAAACTGTTTTTT. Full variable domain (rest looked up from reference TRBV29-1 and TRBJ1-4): SAVISQKPSRDICQRGTSLTIQCQVDSQVTMMFWYRQQPGQSLTLIATANQGSEATYESGFVIDKFPISRPNLTFSTLTVSNMSPEDSSIYLCSAMRWEKLFFGSGTQLSVL.

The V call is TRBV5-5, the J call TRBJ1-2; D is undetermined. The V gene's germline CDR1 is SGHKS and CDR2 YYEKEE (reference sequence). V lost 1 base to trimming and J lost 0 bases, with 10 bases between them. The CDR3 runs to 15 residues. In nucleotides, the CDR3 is TGTGCCAGCAGCTTGTCAGGAGCTTCTAACTATGGCTACACCTTC. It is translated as CASSLSGASNYGYTF.

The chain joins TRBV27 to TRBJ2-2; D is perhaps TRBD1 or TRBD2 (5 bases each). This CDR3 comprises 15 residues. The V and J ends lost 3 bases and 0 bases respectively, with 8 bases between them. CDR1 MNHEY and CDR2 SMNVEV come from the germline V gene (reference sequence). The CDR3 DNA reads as TGTGCCAGCAGTTTCGGGGCCGCGAACACCGGGGAGCTGTTTTTT. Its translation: CASSFGAANTGELFF.

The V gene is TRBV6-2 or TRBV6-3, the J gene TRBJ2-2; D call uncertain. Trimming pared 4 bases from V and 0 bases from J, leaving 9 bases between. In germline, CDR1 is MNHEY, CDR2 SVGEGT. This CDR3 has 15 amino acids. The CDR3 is CASSLGVPNTGELFF. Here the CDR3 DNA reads TGTGCCAGCAGTTTAGGCGTGCCGAACACCGGGGAGCTGTTTTTT.

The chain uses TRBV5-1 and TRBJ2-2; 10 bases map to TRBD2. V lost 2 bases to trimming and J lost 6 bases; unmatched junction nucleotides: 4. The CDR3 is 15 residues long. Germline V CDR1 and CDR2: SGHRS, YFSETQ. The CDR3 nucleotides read TGCGCCAGCAGCTTTCCAACTAGCGGGGCCGGGGAGCTGTTTTTT. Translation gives CASSFPTSGAGELFF.

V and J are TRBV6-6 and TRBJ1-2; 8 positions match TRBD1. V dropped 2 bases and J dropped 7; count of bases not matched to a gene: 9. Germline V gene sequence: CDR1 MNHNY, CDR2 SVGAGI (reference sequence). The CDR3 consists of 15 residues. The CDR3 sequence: CASSYPLTGVGGYTF. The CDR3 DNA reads TGTGCCAGCAGTTACCCCCTGACAGGGGTTGGTGGCTACACCTTC.

DNA for the CDR3: TGTGCCATCAGTGCGGGGGATAGCAATCAGCCCCAGCATTTT. Its translation: CAISAGDSNQPQHF. This chain joins TRBV10-3 and TRBJ1-5, with D perhaps matching TRBD1 (5 bases). The germline V and J ends were trimmed by 4 bases and 0 bases, with 7 bases remaining between them. The CDR3 loop spans 14 amino acids. Germline lookup yields CDR1 ENHRY and CDR2 SYGVKD.

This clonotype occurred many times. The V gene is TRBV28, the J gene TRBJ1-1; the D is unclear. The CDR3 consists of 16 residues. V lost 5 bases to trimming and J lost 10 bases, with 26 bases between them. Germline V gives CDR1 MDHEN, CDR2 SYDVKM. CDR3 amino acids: CASSLLPPPSSPPAFF. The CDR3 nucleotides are TGTGCCAGCAGTCTCCTTCCACCCCCCTCGAGTCCCCCAGCTTTCTTT.

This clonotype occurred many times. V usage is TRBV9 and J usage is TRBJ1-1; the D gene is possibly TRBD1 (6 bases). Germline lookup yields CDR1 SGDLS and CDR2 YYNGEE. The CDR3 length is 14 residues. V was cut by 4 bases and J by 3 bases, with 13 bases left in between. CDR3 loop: CASSQSTGYTEAFF. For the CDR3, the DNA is TGTGCCAGCAGCCAATCCACAGGGTACACTGAAGCTTTCTTT.

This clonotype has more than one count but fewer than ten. CDR3 loop: CASHRDWVTGELFF. CDR3 nucleotides: TGTGCCAGTCACCGGGATTGGGTCACCGGGGAGCTGTTTTTT. The chain couples TRBV19 to TRBJ2-2; possibly TRBD2 for D (5 bases). Trimming cost V 8 bases and J 4 bases, with 14 bases left between them. CDR3 length equals 14 residues. The germline CDR1 and CDR2 sequences are LNHDA and SQIVND (reference sequence).

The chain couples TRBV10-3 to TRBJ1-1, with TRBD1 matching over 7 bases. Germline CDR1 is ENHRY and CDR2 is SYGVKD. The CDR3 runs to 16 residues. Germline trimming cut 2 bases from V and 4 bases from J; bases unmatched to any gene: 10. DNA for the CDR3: TGTGCCATCAGTGAGCTGGACGACAGGGAGGGCACTGAAGCTTTCTTT. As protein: CAISELDDREGTEAFF.

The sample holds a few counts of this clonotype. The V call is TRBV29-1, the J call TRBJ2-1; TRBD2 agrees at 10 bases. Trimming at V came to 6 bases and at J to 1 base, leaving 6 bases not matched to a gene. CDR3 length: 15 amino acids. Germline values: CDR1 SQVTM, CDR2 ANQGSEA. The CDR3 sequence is CSVRSGRRSYNEQFF. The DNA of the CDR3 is TGCAGCGTGCGTAGCGGGAGGCGTTCCTACAATGAGCAGTTCTTC.

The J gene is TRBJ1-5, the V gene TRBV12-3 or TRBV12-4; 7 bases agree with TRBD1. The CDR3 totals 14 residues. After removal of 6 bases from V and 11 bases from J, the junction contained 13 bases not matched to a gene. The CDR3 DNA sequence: TGTGCCAGCAGCCGCAACAAGGACAGGTGGGCCCAGCATTTT. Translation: CASSRNKDRWAQHF.

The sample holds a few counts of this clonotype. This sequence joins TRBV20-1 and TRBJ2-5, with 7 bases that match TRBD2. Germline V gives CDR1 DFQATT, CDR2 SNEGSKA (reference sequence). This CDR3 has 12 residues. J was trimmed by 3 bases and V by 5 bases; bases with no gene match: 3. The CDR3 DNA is TGCAGTGCTTGGGGGGGGGAAGAGACCCAGTACTTC. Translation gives CSAWGGEETQYF.

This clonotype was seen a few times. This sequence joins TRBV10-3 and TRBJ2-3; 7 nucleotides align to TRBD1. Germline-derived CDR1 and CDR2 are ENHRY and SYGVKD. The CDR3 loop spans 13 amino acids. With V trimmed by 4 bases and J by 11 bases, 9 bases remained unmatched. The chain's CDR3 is CAISGDRSREQYF. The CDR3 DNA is TGTGCCATCAGTGGGGACAGATCAAGGGAGCAGTATTTT.

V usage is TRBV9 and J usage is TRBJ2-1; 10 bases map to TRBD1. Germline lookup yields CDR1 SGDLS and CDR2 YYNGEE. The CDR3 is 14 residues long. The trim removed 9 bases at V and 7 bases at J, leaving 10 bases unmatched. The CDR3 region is CAIDKGDRGNEQFF. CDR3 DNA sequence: TGTGCCATCGATAAGGGGGACAGGGGAAATGAGCAGTTCTTC.

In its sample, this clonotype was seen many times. The CDR3 here is CSVTRQGHQHF. Here the CDR3 DNA reads TGCAGCGTCACCCGACAGGGGCACCAGCATTTT. The gene calls are TRBV29-1 and TRBJ1-5, with 8 bases aligning to TRBD1. The germline gives CDR1 SQVTM, CDR2 ANQGSEA. This CDR3 is built from 11 residues. The trim removed 6 bases at V and 12 bases at J, leaving 7 bases unmatched.

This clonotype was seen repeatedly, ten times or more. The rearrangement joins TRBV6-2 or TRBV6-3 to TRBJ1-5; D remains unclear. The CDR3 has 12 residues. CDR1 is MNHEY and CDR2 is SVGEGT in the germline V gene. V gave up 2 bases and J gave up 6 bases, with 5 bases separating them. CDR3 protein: CASSYRAQPQHF. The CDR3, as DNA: TGTGCCAGCAGTTACAGGGCTCAGCCCCAGCATTTT.

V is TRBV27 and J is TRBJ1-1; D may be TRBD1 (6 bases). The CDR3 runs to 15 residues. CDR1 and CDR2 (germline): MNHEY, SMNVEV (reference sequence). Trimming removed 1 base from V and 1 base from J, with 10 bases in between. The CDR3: CASSLFTGKNTEAFF. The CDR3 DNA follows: TGTGCCAGCAGTTTATTTACAGGGAAGAACACTGAAGCTTTCTTT.

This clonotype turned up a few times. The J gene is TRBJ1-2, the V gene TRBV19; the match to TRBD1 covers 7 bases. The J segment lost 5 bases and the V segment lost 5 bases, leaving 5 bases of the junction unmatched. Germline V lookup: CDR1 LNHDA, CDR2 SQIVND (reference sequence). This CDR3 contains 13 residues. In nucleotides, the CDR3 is TGTGCCAGTAGTCTGTGGGACAGTTATGGCTACACCTTC. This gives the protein CASSLWDSYGYTF.

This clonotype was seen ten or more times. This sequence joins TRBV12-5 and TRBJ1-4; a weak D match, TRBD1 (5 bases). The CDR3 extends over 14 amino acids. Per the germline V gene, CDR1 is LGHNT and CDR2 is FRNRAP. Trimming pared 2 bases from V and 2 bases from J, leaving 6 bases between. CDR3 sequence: CASGLTGTNEKLFF. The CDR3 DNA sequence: TGTGCTAGTGGTTTGACAGGCACTAATGAAAAACTGTTTTTT.